What follows are 27 T cell receptor beta chains derived from one specimen sequenced in a study of cytomegalovirus exposure and HLA in healthy donors. Primers: 60 Vbeta forward and 13 Jbeta reverse. This table comes from immunoSEQ multiplex PCR, and its TCRdb copy is limited to in-frame clones, with some not included. The table has approximately 150,000 clones, about four fifths seen once. The specimen sequenced was PBMCs. The receptors were sampled from a man in his fifties in good health and CMV-seropositive.

The table lists this clone with a count of one. The chain couples TRBV5-6 to TRBJ2-1; a weak D match, TRBD2 (6 bases). The V gene lost 0 bases and the J gene lost 8 bases, with 12 bases spanning the gap. The CDR3 is made up of 14 amino acids. Germline V gives CDR1 SGHDT, CDR2 YYEEEE. CDR3 amino acids: CASSLVGLYDEQFF. The CDR3 nucleotides read TGTGCCAGCAGCTTGGTGGGACTGTACGATGAGCAGTTCTTC.

The V call is TRBV5-1, the J call TRBJ2-7, with 7 bases fitting TRBD1. Germline V CDR1 and CDR2: SGHRS, YFSETQ. The CDR3 has 15 amino acids. V shed 2 bases and J 0 bases; nucleotides not matched to a gene: 5. CDR3 amino acids: CASSLNAGGSYEQYF. For the CDR3, the DNA is TGCGCCAGCAGCTTAAACGCAGGGGGCTCCTACGAGCAGTACTTC.

The V gene is TRBV7-9, the J gene TRBJ2-1; unclear D gene. Germline assignment: CDR1 SEHNR and CDR2 FQNEAQ (reference sequence). Trimming took off 4 bases at V and 6 bases at J, with 13 bases between the two ends. The CDR3 is 14 residues long. CDR3 protein: CASSSPRQLNEQFF. CDR3 DNA sequence: TGTGCCAGCAGCTCCCCCAGGCAGCTCAATGAGCAGTTCTTC.

The chain joins TRBV6-5 to TRBJ1-1; D is perhaps TRBD1 (5 bases). V lost 2 bases to trimming and J lost 4 bases, with 8 bases between them. The germline CDR1 and CDR2 sequences are MNHEY and SVGAGI. This CDR3 is built from 13 residues. The CDR3 bases are TGTGCCAGCAGTTACGGGGCGTCCACTGAAGCTTTCTTT. Protein sequence: CASSYGASTEAFF.

The gene calls are TRBV19 and TRBJ1-4; D is possibly TRBD1 (5 bases). Deletions cut 4 bases from V and 8 bases from J, with 20 bases between. CDR1 is LNHDA and CDR2 is SQIVND in the germline V gene (reference sequence). CDR3 length: 16 residues. In DNA, the CDR3 is TGTGCCAGTAGTACCCCCAGGTGGCAGGGTGGAGAAAAACTGTTTTTT. The encoded protein is CASSTPRWQGGEKLFF.

This chain connects TRBV9 to TRBJ1-1; 9 nucleotides line up with TRBD1. The CDR3 sequence is 13 residues long. Germline-derived CDR1 and CDR2 are SGDLS and YYNGEE. Germline trimming cut 4 bases from V and 4 bases from J; bases unmatched to any gene: 2. This CDR3 reads CASSLTGGTEAFF. CDR3 coding DNA: TGTGCCAGCAGCTTGACAGGGGGCACTGAAGCTTTCTTT.

This chain uses TRBV4-2 with TRBJ1-1, with 8 bases that match TRBD1. J gave up 1 base and V 1 base, and 2 bases lay outside the gene matches. The CDR3 is 15 residues long. Germline V lookup: CDR1 LGHNA, CDR2 YNFKEQ. CDR3 protein: CASSQAGQGNTEAFF. The DNA for the CDR3 is TGTGCCAGCAGCCAAGCAGGACAGGGGAACACTGAAGCTTTCTTT.

The CDR3: CASTGTGGFYEQYF. The CDR3 nucleotides are TGTGCCAGCACCGGGACAGGCGGGTTCTATGAGCAGTACTTC. The J gene is TRBJ2-7, the V gene TRBV28; 8 nucleotides align to TRBD1. Germline V gives CDR1 MDHEN, CDR2 SYDVKM. CDR3 length: 14 residues. Unmatched junction bases numbered 12, after V lost 7 bases and J lost 7 bases.

V usage is TRBV2 and J usage is TRBJ2-5; 9 nucleotides match TRBD2. The V gene's germline CDR1 is SNHLY and CDR2 FYNNEI. CDR3 size: 14 residues. J was trimmed by 0 bases and V by 10 bases; bases with no gene match: 6. CDR3 bases: TGTGCCACCTCTAGCGGGGCAGACCAAGAGACCCAGTACTTC. Amino acids: CATSSGADQETQYF. Using reference TRBV2 and TRBJ2-5 for the parts outside the CDR3, the full variable domain is EPEVTQTPSHQVTQMGQEVILRCVPISNHLYFYWYRQILGQKVEFLVSFYNNEISEKSEIFDDQFSVERPDGSNFTLKIRSTKLEDSAMYFCATSSGADQETQYFGPGTRLLVL.

The V gene is TRBV19, the J gene TRBJ2-3; TRBD2 agrees at 9 bases. CDR3 size: 14 residues. The ends lost 1 base at V and 5 bases at J; junction bases unmatched: 1. In germline, CDR1 is LNHDA, CDR2 SQIVND (reference sequence). The CDR3 loop reads CASSIGLAEDTQYF. For the CDR3, the DNA is TGTGCCAGTAGTATAGGACTAGCGGAAGATACGCAGTATTTT.

The chain is built from TRBV30 and TRBJ1-2; tentatively, D is TRBD1 (5 bases). Per germline, CDR1 GTSNPN and CDR2 SVGIG (reference sequence). This CDR3 has 12 residues. V was trimmed by 5 bases and J by 8 bases, leaving 15 bases between them. CDR3 loop: CAWGAPGGGYTF. Written as DNA, the CDR3 is TGTGCCTGGGGGGCGCCGGGTGGCGGCTACACCTTC. Combining the CDR3 with reference TRBV30 and TRBJ1-2 gives the whole variable domain SQTIHQWPATLVQPVGSPLSLECTVEGTSNPNLYWYRQAAGRGLQLLFYSVGIGQISSEVPQNLSASRPQDRQFILSSKKLLLSDSGFYLCAWGAPGGGYTFGSGTRLTVV.

Notes on this clone: The sample contains more than one DNA sequence encoding this CDR3. J is TRBJ2-1 and V is TRBV9; 11 bases map to TRBD2. The V and J ends lost 3 bases and 4 bases, in that order; junction bases with no gene match: 3. There are 15 residues in the CDR3. The germline gives CDR1 SGDLS, CDR2 YYNGEE. CDR3 DNA sequence: TGTGCCAGCAGCGGCGGGACTAGCGGATACAATGAGCAGTTCTTC. This gives the protein CASSGGTSGYNEQFF.

This rearrangement joins TRBV14 to TRBJ2-3, with TRBD2 matching over 11 bases. Trimming took 4 bases from V and 2 from J; bases not matched to a gene: 8. CDR1 SGHDN and CDR2 FVKESK come from the germline V gene. The CDR3 loop spans 17 amino acids. The CDR3 sequence: CASSLGLLAGVTDTQYF. DNA for the CDR3: TGTGCCAGCAGCCTGGGCTTACTAGCGGGAGTCACAGATACGCAGTATTTT.

The CDR3 nucleotides are TGCGCCAGCAGCCGACTAGCGGGGGGTACAGATACGCAGTATTTT. Translation gives CASSRLAGGTDTQYF. The chain is built from TRBV5-1 and TRBJ2-3; the match to TRBD2 covers 13 bases. Trimming at V came to 4 bases and at J to 3 bases, leaving 2 bases not matched to a gene. The CDR3 has 15 residues. Per germline, CDR1 SGHRS and CDR2 YFSETQ.

The V call is TRBV13, the J call TRBJ2-7; the match to TRBD1 covers 8 bases. Trimming took 5 bases from V and 3 from J; bases not matched to a gene: 3. Germline CDR1 reads PRHDT; CDR2 reads FYEKMQ (reference sequence). This CDR3 has 13 amino acids. The CDR3 is CASSLQGDYEQYF. In DNA form, the CDR3 reads TGTGCCAGCAGCCTACAGGGGGACTACGAGCAGTACTTC.

The V and J genes are TRBV6-1 and TRBJ1-2, with D maybe TRBD1 (6 bases). Germline-derived CDR1 and CDR2 are MNHNS and SASEGT. The CDR3 is 14 amino acids. Trimming cost V 2 bases and J 8 bases, with 15 bases left between them. CDR3 in amino acids: CASSELGGAEGYTF. CDR3 sequence (DNA): TGTGCCAGCAGTGAACTGGGGGGGGCGGAAGGCTACACCTTC.

The CDR3 DNA reads TGTGCCAGCAGCTTACGCCCGGGGACTAGCGGGGGAACTCCGTACTTC. It codes for CASSLRPGTSGGTPYF. The chain is built from TRBV7-2 and TRBJ2-5, with 14 bases aligning to TRBD2. The CDR3 loop spans 16 amino acids. Looked up from germline, CDR1 is SGHTA and CDR2 is FQGNSA. V was pared by 2 bases and J by 13 bases, with 12 bases of the junction left unmatched.

The V call is TRBV30, the J call TRBJ2-2; D might be TRBD1 (6 bases). The CDR3 runs 16 residues. The ends were cut back, 7 bases at V and 0 bases at J, with 18 bases in the middle. Germline V gives CDR1 GTSNPN, CDR2 SVGIG (reference sequence). CDR3: CAFAQGQPPNTGELFF. The CDR3 bases are TGTGCCTTTGCCCAGGGACAACCCCCGAACACCGGGGAGCTGTTTTTT.

Turning to this clone: One end of the junction varies from germline; a read error may be responsible. The chain uses TRBV6-5 and TRBJ2-2; 7 bases agree with TRBD2. From germline, CDR1 is MNHEY and CDR2 SVGAGI. CDR3 length equals 16 residues. The CDR3 loop is CASSYSSWGGTEELFF. The CDR3 coding sequence is TGTGCCAGCAGTTACTCGAGTTGGGGGGGGACCGAGGAGCTGTTTTTT.

The chain couples TRBV19 to TRBJ1-2; TRBD1 is a possible D gene (6 bases). Trimming stripped 4 bases from V and 8 bases from J, with 8 bases between. The CDR3 extends over 11 amino acids. Germline assignment: CDR1 LNHDA and CDR2 SQIVND (reference sequence). CDR3 nucleotide sequence: TGTGCCAGTAGTACGGGACACGGCTACACCTTC. Protein sequence: CASSTGHGYTF.

In this sample, this clone turned up a few times. The V gene is TRBV4-2, the J gene TRBJ2-1; no clear D gene. The CDR3 consists of 16 residues. Germline V gene data show CDR1 as LGHNA and CDR2 as YNFKEQ. Trimming pared 3 bases from V and 5 bases from J, leaving 17 bases between. The CDR3 coding sequence is TGTGCCAGCAGCCAGGCTGACTTACGGGTCCACAATGAGCAGTTCTTC. Its protein product is CASSQADLRVHNEQFF.

This clone was seen only once. The chain recombines TRBV2 with TRBJ1-3, with D perhaps TRBD1 (6 bases). Germline values: CDR1 SNHLY, CDR2 FYNNEI. V lost 8 bases, J lost 0 bases, and 17 bases lay in between. The length of the CDR3 is 16 residues. CDR3 region: CASGWDKPSSGNTIYF. The CDR3 nucleotides read TGTGCCAGCGGTTGGGACAAGCCAAGCTCTGGAAACACCATATATTTT.

The chain combines TRBV7-6 with TRBJ1-3; 9 nucleotides align to TRBD1. This CDR3 spans 14 amino acids. Germline V CDR1 and CDR2: SGHVS, FNYEAQ. Unmatched junction bases numbered 6, after V lost 8 bases and J lost 4 bases. The CDR3 region has the DNA TGTGCCAGCGGAACCGGGACAGGGGGAAACACCATATATTTT. Translated, it gives CASGTGTGGNTIYF.

The chain has TRBV9 and TRBJ2-3; 11 bases map to TRBD2. Trimming removed 0 bases from V and 6 bases from J; junction bases left unmatched: 9. This CDR3 is 17 amino acids long. Germline V gene data show CDR1 as SGDLS and CDR2 as YYNGEE. CDR3 coding DNA: TGTGCCAGCAGCGTAGGTTCGGGACTAGCGGTTGGGGATACGCAGTATTTT. Amino acids: CASSVGSGLAVGDTQYF.

This clone has only one observation. The DNA of the CDR3 is TGTGCCAGCAGCTACGACAGGGGGACTAACTATGGCTACACCTTC. Protein sequence: CASSYDRGTNYGYTF. The chain carries TRBV7-2 and TRBJ1-2; 9 bases are shared with TRBD1. The CDR3 extends over 15 amino acids. The V gene end was trimmed by 4 bases and the J gene end by 0 bases; junction bases not matched to a gene: 3. CDR1 and CDR2 from the germline V gene are SGHTA and FQGNSA. The whole variable domain, filled in from reference TRBV7-2 and TRBJ1-2, reads GAGVSQSPSNKVTEKGKDVELRCDPISGHTALYWYRQSLGQGLEFLIYFQGNSAPDKSGLPSDRFSAERTGGSVSTLTIQRTQQEDSAVYLCASSYDRGTNYGYTFGSGTRLTVV.

This rearrangement joins TRBV5-5 to TRBJ2-3; TRBD2 agrees at 14 bases. From germline, CDR1 is SGHKS and CDR2 YYEKEE (reference sequence). After removal of 4 bases from V and 3 bases from J, the junction contained 4 bases not matched to a gene. The CDR3 is 16 residues long. The CDR3 region is CASSHGTSGGTDTQYF. CDR3 DNA: TGTGCCAGCAGCCATGGGACTAGCGGGGGAACAGATACGCAGTATTTT.

With regard to this clone: This sample includes further DNA sequences coding for the same CDR3. The chain combines TRBV29-1 with TRBJ2-2; possibly TRBD2 for D (7 bases). The CDR3 sequence is 13 residues long. V gave up 4 bases and J gave up 3 bases, with 9 bases separating them. Germline assignment: CDR1 SQVTM and CDR2 ANQGSEA. CDR3 DNA sequence: TGCAGCGTTGTAGGGGGGGACACCGGGGAGCTGTTTTTT. Residues: CSVVGGDTGELFF.